This T cell receptor beta chain was observed in a study of cytomegalovirus exposure and HLA in healthy donors. Germline V CDR1 and CDR2: PRHDT, FYEKMQ (reference sequence). The CDR3 has 17 amino acids. After removal of 0 bases from V and 4 bases from J, the junction contained 10 bases not matched to a gene. A multiplex PCR was run with 60 Vbeta primers and 13 Jbeta primers. Methods used by the authors: It was a later analysis that counted 83 million or so unique TCR beta chains, of which 8.5 million to 12 million were shared. TCRdb keeps only in-frame clones here, not all; method: immunoSEQ multiplex PCR. V and J calls and clone size come straight from that table; D and trimming were deduced from the DNA. The table has some 61,000 clones, roughly four fifths seen once. A remark on this clone: Its antigen is undetermined.

General study results and limits: Being indistinguishable, some V segments were excluded, TRBV6-2 and TRBV6-3 among them.

The TCR was taken from a human donor in good health. Sequencing was performed on PBMCs. The chain recombines TRBV13 with TRBJ1-2; TRBD1 matches at 8 bases. For the CDR3, the DNA is TGTGCCAGCAGCTTAGGCCGTTTGGCAGGGGGCGCCTATGGCTACACCTTC. Translating gives CASSLGRLAGGAYGYTF.